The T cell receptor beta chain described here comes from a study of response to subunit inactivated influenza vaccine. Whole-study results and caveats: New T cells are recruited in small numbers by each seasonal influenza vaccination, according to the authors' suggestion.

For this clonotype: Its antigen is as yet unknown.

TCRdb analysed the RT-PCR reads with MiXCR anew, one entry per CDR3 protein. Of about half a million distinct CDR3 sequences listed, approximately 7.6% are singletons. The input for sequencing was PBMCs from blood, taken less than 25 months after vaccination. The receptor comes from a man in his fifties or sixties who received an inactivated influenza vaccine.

The CDR3 DNA is TGTGCCAGCAGTTCGACCCCGGGACAGGGGAACACCGGGGAGCTGTTTTTT. Its translation is CASSSTPGQGNTGELFF. The chain links TRBV7-9 to TRBJ2-2; 9 bases are shared with TRBD1. Trimming took 6 bases from V and 1 from J; bases not matched to a gene: 9. Germline lookup yields CDR1 SEHNR and CDR2 FQNEAQ (reference sequence). The CDR3 has 17 amino acids.